This T cell receptor (beta chain) appears in the sequencing data of a study of T-cell memory formation after mild COVID-19. This CDR3 comprises 13 residues. Per the germline V gene, CDR1 is LGHNA and CDR2 is YNFKEQ. V lost 4 bases to trimming and J lost 4 bases, with 9 bases between them. Study-wide points: Mostly located in CM and EM were contracting CD4+ clones, with contracting CD8+ clones located in EMRA.

With respect to this clonotype: Its target is not known.

TCRdb itself ran the 5' RACE reads through MiXCR, one entry per CDR3 protein. This sample has 450,000 or so distinct CDR3 sequences; nearly 25% occur once, and the top ten carry around 13%. Sequenced input: PBMCs or a T cell subset sorted from them (not recorded which). This TCR derives from an adult woman who had mild COVID-19 (a few samples of this study predate the infection). Cell type and time point are not known. The V gene is TRBV4-2, the J gene TRBJ2-3; D remains ambiguous. In DNA form, the CDR3 reads TGTGCCAGCAGCCCCCAGAGCTCAGATACGCAGTATTTT. Translating gives CASSPQSSDTQYF.